This T cell receptor beta chain was documented in a study of neoadjuvant anti-PD-1 for oral cavity cancer. The time point was: after neoadjuvant nivolumab, at surgical resection. The table came from immunoSEQ multiplex PCR; TCRdb's copy has only in-frame clones and leaves some out. The table has roughly 13,000 clones, around 70% seen once. CDR1 is SEHNR and CDR2 is FQNEAQ in the germline V gene (reference sequence). There are 14 residues in the CDR3. Deletions cut 5 bases from V and 9 bases from J, with 19 bases between. This chain uses TRBV7-9 with TRBJ2-5; tentative D call: TRBD2 (5 bases). The TCR was taken from a person aged 35 to 85 with oral cavity squamous cell carcinoma. Sequenced here: PBMCs, sampled after nivolumab (anti-PD-1) treatment. The CDR3 nucleotides read TGTGCCAGCAGCCCGCCCCAGCGGCCTATGGCCCAGTACTTC. This codes for CASSPPQRPMAQYF. Full variable domain (rest looked up from reference TRBV7-9 and TRBJ2-5): DTGVSQNPRHKITKRGQNVTFRCDPISEHNRLYWYRQTLGQGPEFLTYFQNEAQLEKSRLLSDRFSAERPKGSFSTLEIQRTEQGDSAMYLCASSPPQRPMAQYFGPGTRLLVL.